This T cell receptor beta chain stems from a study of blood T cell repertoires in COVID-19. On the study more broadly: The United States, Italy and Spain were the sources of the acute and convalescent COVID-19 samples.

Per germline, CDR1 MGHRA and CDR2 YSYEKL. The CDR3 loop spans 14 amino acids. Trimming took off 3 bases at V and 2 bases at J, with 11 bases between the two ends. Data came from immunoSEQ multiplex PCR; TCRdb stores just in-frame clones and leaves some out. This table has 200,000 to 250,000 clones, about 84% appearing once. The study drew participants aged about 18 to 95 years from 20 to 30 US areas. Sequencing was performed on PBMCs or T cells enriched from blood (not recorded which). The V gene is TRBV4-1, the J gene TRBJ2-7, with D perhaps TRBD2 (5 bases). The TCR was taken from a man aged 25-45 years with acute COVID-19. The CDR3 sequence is CASSQGEGAYEQYF. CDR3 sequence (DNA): TGCGCCAGCAGCCAGGGCGAGGGAGCCTACGAGCAGTACTTC.